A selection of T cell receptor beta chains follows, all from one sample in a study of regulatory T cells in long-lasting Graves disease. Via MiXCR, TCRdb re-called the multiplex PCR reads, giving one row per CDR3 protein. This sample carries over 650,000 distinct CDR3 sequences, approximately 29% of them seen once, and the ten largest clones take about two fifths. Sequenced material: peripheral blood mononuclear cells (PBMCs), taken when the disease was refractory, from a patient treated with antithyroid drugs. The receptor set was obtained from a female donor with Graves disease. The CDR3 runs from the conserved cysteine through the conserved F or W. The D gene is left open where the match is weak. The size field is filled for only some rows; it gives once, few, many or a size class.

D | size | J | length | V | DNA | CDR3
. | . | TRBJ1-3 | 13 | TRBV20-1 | TGCAGTGCGGAGAAGGTGGGGGGAAACACCATATATTTT | CSAEKVGGNTIYF
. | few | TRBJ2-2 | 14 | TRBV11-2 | TGTGCCAGCAGCTCGCCAAGGGGTTCCGGGGAGCTGTTTTTT | CASSSPRGSGELFF
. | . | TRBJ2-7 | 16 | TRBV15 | TGTGCCACCAGCAGAGATAGGACAGATCCCTCTGTGGAGCAGTACTTC | CATSRDRTDPSVEQYF
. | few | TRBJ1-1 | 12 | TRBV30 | TGTGCCTGGAACCAGCCGAACACTGAAGCTTTCTTT | CAWNQPNTEAFF
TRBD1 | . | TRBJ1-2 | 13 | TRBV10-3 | TGTGCCATCAGTGAACTCGGGACAGCTGGCTACACCTTC | CAISELGTAGYTF
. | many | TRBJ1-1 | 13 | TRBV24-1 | TGTGCCACCAGCGCTGGGACGGGCACTGAAGCTTTCTTT | CATSAGTGTEAFF
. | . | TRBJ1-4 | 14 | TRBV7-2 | TGTGCCAGCAGCTTACAACAGGGACTCGAAAAACTGTTTTTT | CASSLQQGLEKLFF
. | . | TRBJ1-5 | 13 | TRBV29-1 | TGCAGCGTTCTTGGAAATTCAAATCAGCCCCAGCATTTT | CSVLGNSNQPQHF
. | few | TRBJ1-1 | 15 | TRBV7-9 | TGTGCCAGCATCCACCGGGACAAGATGAACACTGAAGCTTTCTTT | CASIHRDKMNTEAFF
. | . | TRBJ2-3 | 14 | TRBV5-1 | TGCGCCAGCAGCCCCCACTCGGGAGCAGATACGCAGTATTTT | CASSPHSGADTQYF
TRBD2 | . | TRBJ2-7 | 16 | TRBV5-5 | TGTGCCAGCAGCTCTCAGACTACTAGCGGCCGATACGAGCAGTACTTC | CASSSQTTSGRYEQYF
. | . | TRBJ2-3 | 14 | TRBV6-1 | TGTGCCAGCAGGACTCCCACTAGCACAGATACGCAGTATTTT | CASRTPTSTDTQYF
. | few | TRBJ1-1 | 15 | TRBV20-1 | TGCAGTGCTAGAGAGCTAGATAAGGGGCACACTGAAGCTTTCTTT | CSARELDKGHTEAFF
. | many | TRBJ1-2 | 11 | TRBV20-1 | TGCAGTGCTACCCCTACAGATGGCTACACCTTC | CSATPTDGYTF
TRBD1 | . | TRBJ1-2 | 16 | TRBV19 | TGTGCCAGTAGTCCCCCGGACAGGAAAAGAAGCTATGGCTACACCTTC | CASSPPDRKRSYGYTF
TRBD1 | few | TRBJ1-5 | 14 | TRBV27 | TGTGCCAGCAGTTCGGACAGGACCAATCAGCCCCAGCATTTT | CASSSDRTNQPQHF
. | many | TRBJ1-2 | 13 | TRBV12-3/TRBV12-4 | TGTGCCAGCAGTAAAGGGCTTAGCGGAGGCTACACCTTC | CASSKGLSGGYTF
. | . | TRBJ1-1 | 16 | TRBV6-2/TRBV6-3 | TGTGCCAGCAGTTACCCAATGAGGGCTCCGAACACTGAAGCTTTCTTT | CASSYPMRAPNTEAFF
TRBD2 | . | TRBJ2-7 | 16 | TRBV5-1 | TGCGCCAGCAGCTTGGCCTCGGGAGGGCCCACCTACGAGCAGTACTTC | CASSLASGGPTYEQYF
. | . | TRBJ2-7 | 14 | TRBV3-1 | TGTGCCAGCAGCCAAGACGGTGGGGGGTTCGAGCAGTACTTC | CASSQDGGGFEQYF
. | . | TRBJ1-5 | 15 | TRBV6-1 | TGTGCCAGCAGGCGGGACACTTATAGCAATCAGCCCCAGCATTTT | CASRRDTYSNQPQHF
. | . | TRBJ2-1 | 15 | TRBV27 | TGTGCCAGCAGCCCGACCTGGTCGTCCTACAATGAGCAGTTCTTC | CASSPTWSSYNEQFF
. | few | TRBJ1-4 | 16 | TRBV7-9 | TGTGCCAGCAGCTTAGGGTCTGCAGAGCCTAATGAAAAACTGTTTTTT | CASSLGSAEPNEKLFF
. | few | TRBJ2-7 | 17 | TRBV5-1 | TGCGCCAGCAGCTTAACAATCGCAGCGGAAAAAAGCTACGAGCAGTACTTC | CASSLTIAAEKSYEQYF
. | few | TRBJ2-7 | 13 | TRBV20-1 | TGCTCTACGAATAGGGACAACTCCTACGAGCAGTACTTC | CSTNRDNSYEQYF
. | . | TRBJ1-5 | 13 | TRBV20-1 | TGCAGTGCTAGGCAGGGCCTCAATCAGCCCCAGCATTTT | CSARQGLNQPQHF
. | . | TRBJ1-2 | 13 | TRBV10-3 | TGTGCCATCAGTGAGGCGGGGGCGGGTGGCTACACCTTC | CAISEAGAGGYTF
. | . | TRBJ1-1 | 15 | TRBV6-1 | TGTGCCAGCACTAGGGGAGCCGAGGTGGGCACTGAAGCTTTCTTT | CASTRGAEVGTEAFF
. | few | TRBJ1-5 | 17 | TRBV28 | TGTGCCAGCAGGTTCCACTTGGTGAGGGATAGCAATCAGCCCCAGCATTTT | CASRFHLVRDSNQPQHF
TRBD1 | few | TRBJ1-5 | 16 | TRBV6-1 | TGTGCCAGCAGTGAAGCCTTCGGGACAGGAGGGCAGCCCCAGCATTTT | CASSEAFGTGGQPQHF
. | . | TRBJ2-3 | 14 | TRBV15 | TGTGCCACCAGGTTGGGGGACAATACAGATACGCAGTATTTT | CATRLGDNTDTQYF
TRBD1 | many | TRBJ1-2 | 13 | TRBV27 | TGTGCCAGCAGTCAAGGGACAGGGGTCGGCTACACCTTC | CASSQGTGVGYTF
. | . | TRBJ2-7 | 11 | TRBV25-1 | TGTGCCACCCTCACTCTCTACGAGCAGTACTTC | CATLTLYEQYF
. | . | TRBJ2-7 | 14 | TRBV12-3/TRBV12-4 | TGTGCCAGCAGTTCAGAGACTCAGTCCTACGAGCAGTACTTC | CASSSETQSYEQYF
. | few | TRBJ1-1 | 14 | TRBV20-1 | TGCAGTGCCCGAACCTGGACCGCGAACACTGAAGCTTTCTTT | CSARTWTANTEAFF
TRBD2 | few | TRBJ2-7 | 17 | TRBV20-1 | TGCAGTGCTAGAGATGATAGGACTAGCGGGAGGGTACACGAGCAGTACTTC | CSARDDRTSGRVHEQYF
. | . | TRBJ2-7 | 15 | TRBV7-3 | TGTGCCAGCAGCTTAAATGGCGCCGTCTCCTACGAGCAGTACTTC | CASSLNGAVSYEQYF
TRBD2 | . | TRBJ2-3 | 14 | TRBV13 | TGTGCCAGCAGCCAGACTAGCGGCACAGATACGCAGTATTTT | CASSQTSGTDTQYF
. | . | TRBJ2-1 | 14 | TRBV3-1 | TGTGCCAGCAGCCAAGATACTTTACACAATGAGCAGTTCTTC | CASSQDTLHNEQFF
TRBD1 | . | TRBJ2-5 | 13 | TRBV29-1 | TGCAGCGTTGGAGGGACAGGGAGAGAGACCCAGTACTTC | CSVGGTGRETQYF
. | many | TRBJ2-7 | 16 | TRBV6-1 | TGTGCCAGCAGTAAAGCCGGCCAGGGTAGACTCTACGAGCAGTACTTC | CASSKAGQGRLYEQYF
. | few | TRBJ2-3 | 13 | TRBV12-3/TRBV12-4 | TGTGCCAGCAGTTTAGTGGGGACTCTTACGCAGTATTTT | CASSLVGTLTQYF
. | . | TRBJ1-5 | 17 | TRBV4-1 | TGCGCCAGCAGCCAATACCACAGGATCCCTTTGGATCAGCCCCAGCATTTT | CASSQYHRIPLDQPQHF
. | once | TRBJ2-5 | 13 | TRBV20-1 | TGCAGTGCGCAACTAGTTGTACAAGAGACCCAGTACTTC | CSAQLVVQETQYF
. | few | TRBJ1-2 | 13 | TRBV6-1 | TGTGCCAGCAGCGTAACCCAGGACTATGGCTACACCTTC | CASSVTQDYGYTF
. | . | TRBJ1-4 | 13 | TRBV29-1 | TGCAGCGCTGCTCGGGGGGTAGAGGAAAAACTGTTTTTT | CSAARGVEEKLFF
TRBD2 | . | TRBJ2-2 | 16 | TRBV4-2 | TGTGCCAGCAGCCAAGTGGGACTAGCGGGCACCGGGGAGCTGTTTTTT | CASSQVGLAGTGELFF
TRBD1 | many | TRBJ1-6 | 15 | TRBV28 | TGTGCCAGCAGTTCCCCCGAAAGTCCCGGGACAGCCACTAGCTTT | CASSSPESPGTATSF
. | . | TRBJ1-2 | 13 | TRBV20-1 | TGCAGTGCTAGCTGGGGGCAGGACTATGGCTACACCTTC | CSASWGQDYGYTF
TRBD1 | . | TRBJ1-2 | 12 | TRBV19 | TGTGCCAGCCGGGACAGGGTTTCTGGCTACACCTTC | CASRDRVSGYTF
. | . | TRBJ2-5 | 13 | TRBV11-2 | TGTGCCAGCAGCTTAAACCCGGGAGAGACCCAGTACTTC | CASSLNPGETQYF
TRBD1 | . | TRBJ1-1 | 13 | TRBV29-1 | TGCAGCGTGGGAGGCAGGGGGATCACTGAAGCTTTCTTT | CSVGGRGITEAFF
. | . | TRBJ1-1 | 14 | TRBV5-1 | TGCGCCAGCGGGGGGGGCTTAAAGAACACTGAAGCTTTCTTT | CASGGGLKNTEAFF
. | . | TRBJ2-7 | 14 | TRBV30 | TGTGCCTGGAGACCATTTCCTCAGAACTACGAGCAGTACTTC | CAWRPFPQNYEQYF
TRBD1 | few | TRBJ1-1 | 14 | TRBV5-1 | TGCGCCAGCAGCTTGGTAGCAGGGGGCACTGAAGCTTTCTTT | CASSLVAGGTEAFF
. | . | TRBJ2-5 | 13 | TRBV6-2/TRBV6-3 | TGTGCCAGCAGCCCCGGGACCGCAAAGACCCAGTACTTC | CASSPGTAKTQYF